A selection of T cell receptor beta chains follows, all from one sample in a study of patients and donors after allogeneic stem cell transplantation. TCRdb passed the RT-PCR reads through MiXCR, listing each CDR3 protein once. In the table there are fewer than 200,000 distinct CDR3 sequences, approximately 30% of which are singletons. Sequenced input: blood, either unsorted or a sorted T cell fraction (not recorded which). Source of these receptors: a human donor who was either an allogeneic HSCT recipient or a stem cell or donor lymphocyte infusion donor (not recorded which). It is not recorded whose cells these are; they may come from a transplant donor. Both conserved end residues are part of each CDR3. D genes are given only for firm matches. Size tells how often a clone was seen (once, few, many) or the class of an expanded clone, and some rows leave it out.

d_call j_call clone_size v_call cdr3_aa cdr3_nt
TRBD1 TRBJ1-6 - TRBV20-1 CSARDSGQGNSPLHF TGCAGTGCTAGAGATTCGGGACAGGGAAATTCACCCCTCCACTTT
TRBD2 TRBJ2-1 - TRBV4-2 CASSQAGRWGKGYNEQFF TGTGCCAGCAGCCAAGCCGGGAGGTGGGGAAAAGGCTACAATGAGCAGTTCTTC
TRBD2 TRBJ2-1 - TRBV20-1 CSARDAGLAGDSEQFF TGCAGTGCTAGAGATGCGGGACTAGCGGGAGATAGTGAGCAGTTCTTC
- TRBJ2-2 - TRBV6-5 CASSYYTGHGELFF TGTGCCAGCAGTTACTATACAGGGCACGGGGAGCTGTTTTTT
TRBD1 TRBJ1-2 - TRBV27 CASSFSGGGYGYTF TGTGCCAGCAGTTTTTCAGGGGGCGGATATGGCTACACCTTC
TRBD1 TRBJ2-7 - TRBV10-3 CAISEGTGFPYEQYF TGTGCCATCAGTGAAGGGACAGGGTTCCCCTACGAGCAGTACTTC
- TRBJ1-2 few TRBV6-2/TRBV6-3 CAISDRLYGYTF TGTGCCATCTCAGACAGGCTCTATGGCTACACCTTC
- TRBJ2-6 - TRBV6-2/TRBV6-3 CASSYAGRSGANVLTF TGTGCCAGCAGTTACGCAGGCCGCTCTGGGGCCAACGTCCTGACTTTC
TRBD1 TRBJ2-7 - TRBV27 CASSPGTGNEQYF TGTGCCAGCAGTCCTGGGACAGGGAACGAGCAGTACTTC
- TRBJ1-1 few TRBV18 CASSPFGAGTEAFF TGTGCCAGCTCACCCTTCGGGGCAGGGACTGAAGCTTTCTTT
- TRBJ1-4 many TRBV6-5 CASSVGTAIEKLFF TGTGCCAGCAGCGTCGGGACCGCCATCGAAAAACTGTTTTTT
TRBD1 TRBJ2-7 - TRBV7-9 CASSLGTGGNIYEQYF TGTGCCAGCAGCCTTGGGACAGGGGGGAACATTTACGAGCAGTACTTC
- TRBJ2-3 - TRBV9 CASSVVPWTGELTDTQYF TGTGCCAGCAGCGTAGTACCTTGGACGGGCGAACTCACAGATACGCAGTATTTT
TRBD1 TRBJ1-1 - TRBV9 CASSVGLTPWDSFNTEAFF TGTGCCAGCAGCGTAGGCCTCACCCCCTGGGACAGCTTTAACACTGAAGCTTTCTTT
TRBD1 TRBJ1-5 many TRBV20-1 CSARKGRTGYGNQPQHF TGCAGTGCTAGAAAGGGAAGGACAGGGTATGGGAATCAGCCCCAGCATTTT
- TRBJ1-3 few TRBV6-5 CATRVWASSGNTIYF TGTGCCACCAGAGTCTGGGCCAGCTCTGGAAACACCATATATTTT
TRBD2 TRBJ2-1 few TRBV25-1 CASSEMVGTSGNNEQFF TGTGCCAGCAGTGAAATGGTGGGGACTAGCGGAAACAATGAGCAGTTCTTC
- TRBJ2-1 - TRBV12-3/TRBV12-4 CASSLGGSFLDEQFF TGTGCCAGCAGTTTAGGGGGCAGCTTCTTAGATGAGCAGTTCTTC